This TCR beta chain appears in the sequencing data of a study of Graves' ophthalmopathy and Graves' hyperthyroidism. This clonotype has just one count. Its specificity is unknown. Amplified material comprised TCR beta CDR3 regions derived from RNA transcripts. HTBI primers were used in a first-round RT-PCR, which preceded a second-round multiplex PCR. TCRdb itself ran the multiplex PCR reads through MiXCR, one entry per CDR3 protein. In the table there are over a million distinct CDR3 sequences, 36% of which are singletons. Ineligible for inclusion were patients with other autoimmune diseases, uncontrolled infections, pregnancy or lactation. Study findings and constraints: In blood, most expanded thyroid clonotypes above 0.001 frequency were also detected. The model predicted progression of ophthalmopathy with a sensitivity of about 70%, and its specificity was about 76%.

V was clipped by 2 bases and J by 1 base, with 11 bases between them. Germline V gene sequence: CDR1 SEHNR, CDR2 FQNEAQ (reference sequence). The CDR3 covers 16 residues. Material: peripheral blood or thyroid tissue (not recorded which). This chain connects TRBV7-9 to TRBJ2-2, with unresolved D. The source of this sequence is an adult man with Graves' hyperthyroidism. The CDR3 DNA sequence: TGTGCCAGCAGCTTAATCTTGGCCCAGAACACCGGGGAGCTGTTTTTT. It is translated as CASSLILAQNTGELFF.